The rows below give T cell receptor beta chains drawn from one sample of a study of shared clonotypes between healthy human individuals. Assay: immunoSEQ multiplex PCR; the TCRdb copy retains only in-frame clones and omits some. The sample records some 2,500,000 clones, 93% being singletons. Sequenced material: naive CD4+ T cells from PBMCs. Receptors were obtained from a man younger than 35 in good health. Some clones in this sample may be carry-over from other donors' samples. The CDR3 runs from the conserved cysteine through the conserved F or W.

v_gene	j_gene	CDR3aa
TRBV28	TRBJ1-1	CASRLGTWREAFF
TRBV19	TRBJ2-1	CASSISRTRNEQFF
TRBV7-3	TRBJ2-5	CASSQGLAGGLETQYF
TRBV28	TRBJ1-1	CASSQDRVNTEAFF
TRBV7-2	TRBJ2-1	CASSLASGQYNEQFF
TRBV28	TRBJ1-2	CASRLNGGNGYTF
TRBV28	TRBJ2-1	CASSLLLNEQFF
TRBV27	TRBJ1-2	CASSLLIFESWYGYTF
TRBV28	TRBJ2-2	CASSLFRTEIGELFF
TRBV18	TRBJ2-7	CASSLGQGGYEQYF
TRBV11-2	TRBJ1-3	CASSFTAATGNTIYF
TRBV6-6	TRBJ1-5	CASTREGAGGQPQHF
TRBV5-5	TRBJ1-2	CASSLGPGTATNYGYTF
TRBV9	TRBJ2-1	CASSATGTMTYEQFF
TRBV10-3	TRBJ2-3	CAISDNRGPDTQYF
TRBV30	TRBJ1-5	CAWSLGPREPQHF
TRBV2	TRBJ2-4	CAGKGLAKNIQYF
TRBV9	TRBJ2-1	CASSVVPGSYNEQFF
TRBV7-2	TRBJ2-5	CASRKRLAGDQETQYF
TRBV4-2	TRBJ2-1	CASSQDPGQRGNNEQFF
TRBV7-9	TRBJ1-6	CASGSGQGNSPLHF
TRBV19	TRBJ2-3	CASSNGGRAGDTQYF
TRBV28	TRBJ1-1	CASTPSSRGGRPEAFF
TRBV28	TRBJ1-5	CASSLVSGVNQPQHF
TRBV28	TRBJ1-5	CASSFSGGERGQPQHF
TRBV2	TRBJ2-2	CASRLEGIGELFF
TRBV11-3	TRBJ2-7	CASSKGQVGAYEQYF
TRBV25-1	TRBJ2-1	CASSDPSAEAYNEQFF
TRBV2	TRBJ2-7	CARPTSVHSYEQYF
TRBV10-2	TRBJ1-2	CATSQGESGYTF
TRBV29-1	TRBJ1-2	CSVEDLPDRAYGYTF
TRBV28	TRBJ2-7	CASSLGGTVAYEQYF
TRBV27	TRBJ1-1	CASSSLFRGITEAFF
TRBV29-1	TRBJ2-7	CSVRTRVDYEQYF
TRBV29-1	TRBJ2-7	CSVNDGALHSYEQYF
TRBV6-5	TRBJ2-1	CASSSGTGSYNEQFF
TRBV11-3	TRBJ2-1	CASTLSVGNEQFF
TRBV18	TRBJ1-1	CASSPSDRAVTEAFF
TRBV18	TRBJ1-5	CASSPSDSVAPQHF
TRBV9	TRBJ1-2	CASSPFPGQGSYGYTF
TRBV14	TRBJ1-5	CASSQGGATAQHF
TRBV28	TRBJ2-2	CASSPGTGRTGELFF
TRBV28	TRBJ1-3	CASSLLGRGGSGNTIYF
TRBV10-3	TRBJ1-1	CAISPALSEAFF
TRBV5-1	TRBJ1-2	CASSLEGGYGYTF
TRBV5-1	TRBJ2-5	CASSASGTAETQYF
TRBV27	TRBJ2-1	CASSLWPGQGNNEQFF
TRBV29-1	TRBJ2-3	CSVSSSTDTQYF
TRBV6-6	TRBJ1-5	CASNRQGGQPQHF
TRBV7-3	TRBJ2-5	CASSLTGGPQETQYF